In terms of frequency, the clone carrying this T cell receptor beta chain is medium-sized (0.01 to 0.1%). This CDR3 is 13 amino acids long. Germline V lookup: CDR1 SGHNT, CDR2 YYREEE (reference sequence). TRB was amplified from approximately 230 ng of peripheral blood genomic DNA per sample. These data belong to a study of T cell clusters in autoimmune cytopenias. Multiplex touch-down PCR amplified TRB using TRB-A and TRB-B pools in one tube. TCRdb re-analyzed the multiplex PCR reads; it lists each CDR3 protein once, without DNA. Reported are around 9,700 distinct CDR3 sequences; the ten largest clones contain around 4.4%. These records were also assigned to another study, of T cell repertoires in aging, cancer and after chemotherapy.

The chain links TRBV5-4 to TRBJ2-7; the D call of TRBD1 rests on TCRdb alone, since no DNA is present to check it. Sequencing input: peripheral blood. The sequence was collected from a human donor in good health. The CDR3 sequence is CASSDSTAYEQYF.